The T cell receptor beta chain under discussion was sequenced for a study of T cells after posttransplantation cyclophosphamide. Broader study findings: Skin or GI-infiltrating T cells shared few TRB sequences with blood. Recipient CMV seropositivity and CMV reactivation strongly tracked TRB clonality. Donor CD8+ memory clones often dominated recipient blood repertoires at later times.

Treatment was busulfan-fludarabine conditioning, a marrow graft, and cyclophosphamide on days +3 and +4. Clones were read by immunoSEQ multiplex PCR, and TCRdb kept only the in-frame ones, dropping some. The specimen has roughly 9,900 clones, none found just once. Ten or more counts support this clone. Its antigen is unknown. The germline gives CDR1 MNHEY, CDR2 SVGAGI. The CDR3 consists of 12 residues. J gave up 6 bases and V 10 bases, and 5 bases lay outside the gene matches. This sample comprised PBMCs, obtained after allogeneic stem cell transplant with posttransplant cyclophosphamide. The source of this sequence is a female patient aged 40-50 years who received an allogeneic stem cell transplant from a related donor, was CMV-positive, and had no GVHD. Some T cells may be transferred from the graft donor. The genes are TRBV6-5 and TRBJ1-5; TRBD1 matches at 8 bases. In nucleotides, the CDR3 is TGTGCCATCGGACAGGGACGTCAGCCCCAGCATTTT. It specifies CAIGQGRQPQHF.